The next 14 T cell receptor beta chains were all read from a single sample in a study of naive and memory T cell subsets. Both TRBC1 and TRBC2 were covered by a beta constant-region primer of two equimolar oligonucleotides. Four rounds of PCR amplified the ligated cDNA using nested alpha and beta constant-region primers plus SP2. TCRdb independently ran MiXCR on the UMI-ligation and nested PCR reads; one entry per CDR3 protein. This table holds about 34,000 distinct CDR3 sequences, less than 20% found once. Sequenced material: effector memory CD4+ T cells from blood. Indicated subset: effector memory, CD45RA- CD27-. Receptors originate from a human donor in good health.

This sequence joins TRBV12-3 or TRBV12-4 and TRBJ1-5, with 7 bases lining up with TRBD1. This CDR3 region has 14 residues. Losses at the gene ends were 7 bases for V and 7 bases for J; bases not matched to a gene: 10. CDR3 DNA: TGTGCCAGCACCTGGGACAGTGGATGGCAGCCCCAGCATTTT. It codes for CASTWDSGWQPQHF.

The chain joins TRBV27 to TRBJ1-1, with 10 nucleotides matching TRBD1. V dropped 7 bases and J dropped 10; count of bases not matched to a gene: 12. Germline CDR1 MNHEY, CDR2 SMNVEV (reference sequence). This CDR3 has 14 amino acids. Here the CDR3 reads CASMVWGWDRGAFF. The CDR3 DNA follows: TGTGCCAGCATGGTTTGGGGATGGGACAGGGGAGCTTTCTTT.

Ten or more counts support this clonotype. The rearrangement uses TRBV18 and TRBJ2-2; 10 nucleotides line up with TRBD2. Per the germline V gene, CDR1 is KGHSH and CDR2 is LQKENI. The CDR3 has 17 amino acids. J gave up 4 bases and V 1 base, and 6 bases lay outside the gene matches. CDR3: CASSPQSGRALTGELFF. DNA for the CDR3: TGTGCCAGCTCACCACAGAGCGGGAGGGCCCTCACCGGGGAGCTGTTTTTT.

The chain combines TRBV19 with TRBJ1-2; D not certain. This CDR3 spans 16 amino acids. V shed 5 bases and J shed 8 bases, with 24 bases lying between them. Germline-derived CDR1 and CDR2 are LNHDA and SQIVND (reference sequence). For the CDR3, the DNA is TGTGCCAGTAGTGACCGGGAATCCCCTTTTGCGCGGGGCTACACCTTC. Translation gives CASSDRESPFARGYTF.

This clonotype was seen ten or more times. This chain links TRBV6-5 with TRBJ1-2; possible D gene TRBD1, 5 bases. CDR3 size: 16 residues. Germline V gives CDR1 MNHEY, CDR2 SVGAGI. Trimming removed 10 bases at V and 2 bases at J, with 23 bases between. The CDR3 coding sequence is TGTGCCACCCGTTCTATGAAAGGCGAGGGGAACTATGGCTACACCTTC. This codes for CATRSMKGEGNYGYTF.

The chain's CDR3 is CAIADRQHTDTQYF. The CDR3 DNA sequence: TGTGCCATCGCGGACAGGCAACACACAGATACGCAGTATTTT. The chain couples TRBV28 to TRBJ2-3; the match to TRBD1 covers 7 bases. This CDR3 is 14 amino acids long. V shed 10 bases, J shed 2 bases, and the junction held 9 bases outside the gene matches. The germline V gene has CDR1 MDHEN and CDR2 SYDVKM.

This clonotype was seen repeatedly, ten times or more. In DNA form, the CDR3 reads TGCAGCGTTGATCCAGGGGGAGGTGGCTACACCTTC. Its translation is CSVDPGGGGYTF. V and J are TRBV29-1 and TRBJ1-2, with 7 bases lining up with TRBD1. V dropped 3 bases and J dropped 7; count of bases not matched to a gene: 5. Germline CDR1 reads SQVTM; CDR2 reads ANQGSEA. The CDR3 consists of 12 residues.

This clonotype was seen more than once but under ten times. The chain combines TRBV2 with TRBJ1-1, with D possibly TRBD1 on 5 matching bases. The CDR3 has 14 amino acids. Germline V lookup: CDR1 SNHLY, CDR2 FYNNEI. The V gene lost 0 bases and the J gene lost 5 bases, with 10 bases spanning the gap. The CDR3 here is CASSEALQGTEAFF. The CDR3 region has the DNA TGTGCCAGCAGTGAAGCGCTTCAGGGTACTGAAGCTTTCTTT.

The chain employs TRBV19 and TRBJ1-5; 8 bases fit TRBD1. The length of the CDR3 is 17 residues. V trimming: 0 bases; J trimming: 4 bases; junction bases outside the gene matches: 8. From germline, CDR1 is LNHDA and CDR2 SQIVND (reference sequence). This CDR3 reads CASSIESWDRKNQPQHF. The CDR3 DNA is TGTGCCAGTAGTATAGAGTCCTGGGACAGGAAAAATCAGCCCCAGCATTTT.

This clonotype was recorded a few times. As DNA, the CDR3 is TGTGCCAGCAGTCCTAAATTGAGTGGGAGCGCGTCTGAAGCTTTCTTT. Amino acids: CASSPKLSGSASEAFF. The V and J genes are TRBV6-1 and TRBJ1-1; D gene uncertain. V lost 5 bases to trimming and J lost 6 bases, with 22 bases between them. Germline V CDR1 and CDR2: MNHNS, SASEGT. The CDR3 length is 16 residues.

This clonotype was detected many times. The chain uses TRBV29-1 and TRBJ2-5, with 7 bases lining up with TRBD2. Unmatched junction bases numbered 17, after V lost 2 bases and J lost 2 bases. The CDR3 covers 18 residues. The V gene's germline CDR1 is SQVTM and CDR2 ANQGSEA. The DNA for the CDR3 is TGCAGCGTTGAAAGAGGAGCAAGGCTAGCGGACAATCAAGAGACCCAGTACTTC. Amino acid sequence: CSVERGARLADNQETQYF.

V is TRBV28 and J is TRBJ1-5; D possibly corresponds to TRBD1 (5 bases). The germline CDR1 and CDR2 sequences are MDHEN and SYDVKM. With 2 bases removed from V and 5 bases from J, the gap between germline ends came to 25 bases. The CDR3 has 19 residues. The CDR3 region has the DNA TGTGCCAGCAGTTTAATAGGGTCATGGGACGTCCGGAGCGATCAGCCCCAGCATTTT. Translating it yields CASSLIGSWDVRSDQPQHF.

This rearrangement joins TRBV11-2 to TRBJ2-1, with 10 bases fitting TRBD1. The CDR3 spans 17 residues. The trim removed 2 bases at V and 4 bases at J, leaving 8 bases unmatched. Germline lookup yields CDR1 SGHAT and CDR2 FQNNGV. DNA of the CDR3: TGTGCCAGCAGCTTACCCGAAGGGACAGGGGTATACAATGAGCAGTTCTTC. This sequence encodes CASSLPEGTGVYNEQFF.

In its sample, this clonotype was seen a few times. The gene calls are TRBV7-8 and TRBJ2-1; 8 nucleotides line up with TRBD1. This CDR3 is 15 amino acids long. J was trimmed by 7 bases and V by 1 base; bases with no gene match: 6. Germline-derived CDR1 and CDR2 are SGHVS and FQNEAQ. Here the CDR3 DNA reads TGTGCCAGCAGCTTAGTCCTACAGGGGGTAAATGAGCAGTTCTTC. Translated, it gives CASSLVLQGVNEQFF. Full variable domain (missing parts from reference TRBV7-8 and TRBJ2-1): GAGVSQSPRYKVAKRGQDVALRCDPISGHVSLFWYQQALGQGPEFLTYFQNEAQLDKSGLPSDRFFAERPEGSVSTLKIQRTQQEDSAVYLCASSLVLQGVNEQFFGPGTRLTVL.